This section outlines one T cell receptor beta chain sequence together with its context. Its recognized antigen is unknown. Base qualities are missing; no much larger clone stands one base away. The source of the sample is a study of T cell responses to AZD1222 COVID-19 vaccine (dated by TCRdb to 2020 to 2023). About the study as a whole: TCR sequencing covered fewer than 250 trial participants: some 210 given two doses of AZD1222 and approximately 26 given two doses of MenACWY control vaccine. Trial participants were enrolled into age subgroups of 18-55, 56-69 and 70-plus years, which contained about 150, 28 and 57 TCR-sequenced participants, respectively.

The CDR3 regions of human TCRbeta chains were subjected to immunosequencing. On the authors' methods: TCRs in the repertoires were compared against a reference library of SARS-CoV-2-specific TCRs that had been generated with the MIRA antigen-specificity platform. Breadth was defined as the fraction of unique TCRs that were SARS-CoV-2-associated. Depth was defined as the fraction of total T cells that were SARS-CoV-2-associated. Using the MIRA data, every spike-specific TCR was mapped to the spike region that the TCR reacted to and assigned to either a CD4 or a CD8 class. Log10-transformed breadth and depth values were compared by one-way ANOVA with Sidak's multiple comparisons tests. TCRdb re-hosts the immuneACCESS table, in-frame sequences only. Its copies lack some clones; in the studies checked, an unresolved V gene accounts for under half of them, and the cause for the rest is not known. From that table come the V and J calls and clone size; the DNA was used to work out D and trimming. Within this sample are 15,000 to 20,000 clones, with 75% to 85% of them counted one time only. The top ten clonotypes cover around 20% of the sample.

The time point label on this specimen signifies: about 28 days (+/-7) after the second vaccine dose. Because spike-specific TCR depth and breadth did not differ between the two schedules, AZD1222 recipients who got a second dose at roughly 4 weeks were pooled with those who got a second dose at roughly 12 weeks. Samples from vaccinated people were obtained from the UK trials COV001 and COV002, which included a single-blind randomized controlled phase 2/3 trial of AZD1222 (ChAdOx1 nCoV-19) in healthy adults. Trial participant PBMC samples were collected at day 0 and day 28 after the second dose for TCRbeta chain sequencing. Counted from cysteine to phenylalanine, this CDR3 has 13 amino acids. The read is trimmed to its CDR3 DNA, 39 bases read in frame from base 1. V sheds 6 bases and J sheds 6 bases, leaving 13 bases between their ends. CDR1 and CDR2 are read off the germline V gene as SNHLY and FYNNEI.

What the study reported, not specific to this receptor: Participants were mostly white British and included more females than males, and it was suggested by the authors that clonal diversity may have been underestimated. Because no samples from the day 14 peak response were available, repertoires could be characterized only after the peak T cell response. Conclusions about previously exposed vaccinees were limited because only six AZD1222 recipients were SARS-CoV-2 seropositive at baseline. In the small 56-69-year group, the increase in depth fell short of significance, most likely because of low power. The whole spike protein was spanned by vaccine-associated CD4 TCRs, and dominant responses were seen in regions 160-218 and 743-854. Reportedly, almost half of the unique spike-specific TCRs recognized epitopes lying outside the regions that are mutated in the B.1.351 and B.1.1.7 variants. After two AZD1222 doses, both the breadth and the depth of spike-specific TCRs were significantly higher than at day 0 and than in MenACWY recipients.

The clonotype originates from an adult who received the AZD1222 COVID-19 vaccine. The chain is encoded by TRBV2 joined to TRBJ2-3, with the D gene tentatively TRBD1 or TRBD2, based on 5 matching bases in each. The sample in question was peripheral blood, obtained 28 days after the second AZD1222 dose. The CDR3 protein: CASSRDRGDTQYF. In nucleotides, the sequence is TGTGCCAGCAGCCGGGACCGCGGGGATACGCAGTATTTT.